This TCR beta chain was identified in a study of OX40 agonist ivuxolimab in advanced cancers. Looking at the study overall: Ivuxolimab, which targeted the costimulatory receptor OX40 (CD134), was an agonistic, fully human IgG2 monoclonal antibody. Intravenous ivuxolimab was administered to patients every 2 weeks at six dose levels: 0.01, 0.1, 0.3, 1.5, 3 and 10 mg/kg. Among the roughly 50 dose-escalation patients, approximately 20 had hepatocellular carcinoma, roughly 15 melanoma, 9 renal cell carcinoma and 9 head and neck cancer. The paper reports the monotherapy dose-escalation portion (N = 52 patients) of the phase I ivuxolimab trial. Partial responses occurred in three dose-escalation patients, of whom one had hepatocellular carcinoma and two had cutaneous melanoma. Patients were allowed to have had prior anti-PD-1, anti-PD-L1 or anti-CTLA-4 therapy, and approximately 43% of the dose-escalation patients had previously received checkpoint inhibitors. A male proportion of approximately 83% and a mean age of 60 years, ranging from 23 to 79, were recorded for the dose-escalation cohort. The purpose of peripheral TCRbeta sequencing was to test whether ivuxolimab changed TCR sequence diversity and led to clonal T-cell expansion.

For this clone: Its antigen is currently not known. Base qualities were left out, and no much larger clone turns up one base away.

Genomic DNA was extracted from sorted cells for sequencing of the TCRbeta CDR3 region. The immunoSEQ Assay was used to sequence the TCRbeta CDR3 regions. TCRdb took this table from immuneACCESS and kept in-frame rearrangements with V and J called. Such tables lack part of the clones; where checked against another copy, unresolved V genes explain under half of the gap, and the rest is unexplained. In this sample the table shows around 53,000 clones, 84% of which occur a single time. Together, the top ten hold approximately 0.61% of the sample. The trial excluded patients who had a history of autoimmune disease or were on systemic immunosuppression. In every dose cohort, peripheral blood was drawn for TCR sequencing at baseline, cycle 4 day 1, and cycle 7 day 1. The samples were drawn from a first-in-human, open-label, multicenter phase I dose-escalation trial of ivuxolimab. Adults with locally advanced or metastatic head and neck squamous cell, hepatocellular, melanoma or renal cell carcinoma were enrolled in the trial. Before TCR sequencing, CD4+ and CD8+ T cells were separately sorted from peripheral blood.

Summary of the overall study and its limitations: On average, CD8+ T cells showed more expanded clones than CD4+ T cells after ivuxolimab. At doses from 0.1 to 3.0 mg/kg, clonal expansion was seen in both CD4+ and CD8+ blood T cells between baseline and week 6. The antigen specificity of the clonally expanded peripheral T cells was not determined. Low levels of normalized T-cell clonal expansion were also seen in some nonresponding patients. In partial responders in the 0.1-3.0 mg/kg groups, normalized peripheral clonal expansion was found to be among the lowest, especially among CD8+ T cells.

CDR1 LNHDA and CDR2 SQIVND were looked up in the germline V gene (reference sequence). From its cysteine to its phenylalanine, the CDR3 spans 13 amino acids. CDR3 DNA only is kept here, 39 bases in frame from base 1. V lost 7 bases and J lost 5 bases; the stretch between them is 14 bases long. The sequence derives from an adult with an advanced solid tumor such as melanoma, head and neck, liver or kidney cancer. The sequence links TRBV19 to TRBJ1-2; TRBD1 is possibly the D segment (6 matching bases). The specimen comprised CD4+ or CD8+ T cells sorted from blood, sampled in a trial of the OX40 agonist ivuxolimab. The sequenced DNA is TGTGCCAGTACTTTCTCACAGGGATATGGCTACACCTTC. Its translation reads: CASTFSQGYGYTF.